Below, 12 T cell receptor beta chains from the same sample are listed, as sequenced in a study of tumor-infiltrating lymphocytes in primary liver carcinoma. Using a constant-region primer together with ProtoScript II reverse transcriptase, TCR beta cDNA was made from roughly 500 ng of total RNA. Investigators got TCR beta libraries out of three nested multiplex PCR rounds, done with slightly modified ARM-PCR. Amplification in the first two PCR rounds was performed using TRBV1-TRBV30 forward primers and a C-beta reverse primer for 9 to 11 cycles each. MiXCR, applied by TCRdb to the multiplex PCR reads, yields one record per CDR3 protein. This sample has some 64,000 distinct CDR3 sequences, with about 71% found just once. DNA and RNA were both co-extracted from roughly 18-30 mg of bulk tissue that had not been sorted. The source material was liver tumor tissue from sampling region 4. Stated subset: tumor region T4, right-lateral pole. The source of these receptors is a man aged 35 to 55 with primary liver carcinoma and hepatitis B virus infection.

This clonotype has at least ten counts. The chain is built from TRBV29-1 and TRBJ2-5, with 12 bases lining up with TRBD2. The CDR3 totals 16 residues. Germline V gene data show CDR1 as SQVTM and CDR2 as ANQGSEA. Losses at the gene ends were 7 bases for V and 4 bases for J; bases not matched to a gene: 13. The chain's CDR3 is CSAYTTPGLAGETQYF. In DNA form, the CDR3 reads TGCAGCGCCTACACGACTCCGGGACTAGCGGGAGAGACCCAGTACTTC.

This clonotype was observed at least ten times. This chain joins TRBV6-2 or TRBV6-3 and TRBJ2-7; the D gene is possibly TRBD2 (6 bases). Germline V lookup: CDR1 MNHEY, CDR2 SVGEGT. V was pared by 7 bases and J by 3 bases, with 16 bases between. The CDR3 is made up of 14 amino acids. In DNA form, the CDR3 reads TGTGCCAGCAAAAGACTACAGGAGGGCTACGAGCAGTACTTC. Residues: CASKRLQEGYEQYF.

About this clonotype itself: One junction end disagrees with the germline gene, perhaps due to a read error. The chain has TRBV7-9 and TRBJ2-1; D gene uncertain. CDR1 SEHNR and CDR2 FQNEAQ come from the germline V gene (reference sequence). This CDR3 is 14 amino acids long. CDR3 region: CASTSRTEYNEQFF. CDR3 sequence (DNA): TGTGCCAGCACCTCACGGACCGAATACAATGAGCAATTCTTC.

This clonotype has a handful of counts. This may arise from a read error, as a much more abundant clone is one base away. V gene TRBV7-9 combines with J gene TRBJ2-7, with D uncertain. Germline CDR1 reads SEHNR; CDR2 reads FQNEAQ (reference sequence). The CDR3 length is 12 residues. CDR3 coding DNA: TGTGCCAGCCGCTTGGGCTTGTCCGAGCAGTACTTC. Protein sequence: CASRLGLSEQYF.

This rearrangement joins TRBV29-1 to TRBJ1-2; no firm D call. Germline V gene data show CDR1 as SQVTM and CDR2 as ANQGSEA. CDR3 size: 11 residues. V lost 3 bases, J lost 10 bases, and 12 bases lay in between. CDR3 protein: CSVDQGNDYTF. In DNA, the CDR3 is TGCAGCGTTGACCAAGGGAATGACTACACCTTC.

Comments on this clonotype: The germline gene is not matched at one end of the junction; a read error may be the cause. The chain is built from TRBV12-3 or TRBV12-4 and TRBJ2-1, with D unresolved. The CDR3 is 14 amino acids. CDR3 sequence reads: CASSLCGNYNEQSF. DNA for the CDR3: TGTGCCAGCAGTTTATGCGGTAATTACAATGAGCAGTCCTTC.

As DNA, the CDR3 is TGTGCCAGCAGAAGAAGGGACAACCCGGCTGAGACCCAGTACTTC. Residues: CASRRRDNPAETQYF. The rearrangement links TRBV6-5 to TRBJ2-5, with D possibly TRBD1 on 6 matching bases. Germline CDR1 is MNHEY and CDR2 is SVGAGI. The CDR3 runs 15 residues. V lost 6 bases and J 5 bases, leaving 19 bases between the germline ends.

This clonotype has a handful of counts. The junction differs from germline at one of its ends, possibly a read error. The chain combines TRBV29-1 with TRBJ1-5; no clear D gene. CDR1 is SQVTM and CDR2 is ANQGSEA in the germline V gene. The CDR3 contains 12 residues. The CDR3 loop is CSVEGYNQPQHF. In nucleotides, the CDR3 is TGTAGCGTTGAAGGATACAATCAGCCCCAGCATTTT.

About this clonotype itself: The germline gene is not matched at one end of the junction; a read error may be the cause. The V and J genes are TRBV11-2 and TRBJ2-7, with unresolved D. There are 13 residues in the CDR3. From germline, CDR1 is SGHAT and CDR2 FQNNGV. CDR3: CASRLASVYDQYF. The CDR3 bases are TGTGCCAGCAGGTTGGCGTCAGTCTACGACCAGTACTTC.

As regards this clonotype: One end of the junction fails to match germline, which may point to a read error. The J gene is TRBJ2-5, the V gene TRBV5-4; TRBD1 aligns across 7 bases. The CDR3 runs to 16 residues. CDR1 and CDR2 from the germline V gene are SGHNT and YYREEE (reference sequence). The CDR3 nucleotides read TGTGCCAGCAGCTTGGGGGGGCGACAGGGTCAAGAGACCCAATACTTC. This encodes CASSLGGRQGQETQYF.

A single count supports this clonotype. The germline gene is not matched at one end of the junction; a read error may be the cause. V is TRBV29-1 and J is TRBJ1-1; the D is unclear. The CDR3 loop spans 14 amino acids. Per germline, CDR1 SQVTM and CDR2 ANQGSEA. The CDR3: CNVGQATFGTEASF. CDR3 nucleotide sequence: TGCAACGTTGGGCAGGCGACGTTTGGTACTGAAGCTTCCTTT.

Regarding this clonotype: The conserved closing phenylalanine or tryptophan is absent in this CDR3, likely reflecting a read error. V and J are TRBV11-2 and TRBJ1-1, with D possibly matching TRBD1 (6 bases). The length of the CDR3 is 16 residues. Germline lookup yields CDR1 SGHAT and CDR2 FQNNGV. For the CDR3, the DNA is TGTGTCAGCAGCCGAAGTAGGGCAGGGGTCTTCACTGAAGCTTTCTCT. Translated: CVSSRSRAGVFTEAFS.